Sequencing of this TCR beta chain was carried out in a study of OX40 agonist ivuxolimab in advanced cancers. This CDR3 is 13 amino acids long. V gave up 7 bases and J gave up 1 base; unmatched junction bases: 4. Germline lookup yields CDR1 GTSNPN and CDR2 SVGIG (reference sequence). The protocol was immunoSEQ multiplex PCR, while the TCRdb copy is restricted to in-frame clones and leaves out a portion. This sample has 40,000 to 60,000 clones, with more than 80% found just once. This TCR derives from an adult with an advanced solid tumor such as melanoma, head and neck, liver or kidney cancer. The chain combines TRBV30 with TRBJ1-1; 9 nucleotides match TRBD1. Sample: CD4+ or CD8+ T cells sorted from blood, taken in a trial of the OX40 agonist ivuxolimab. The CDR3 nucleotides are TGTGCCTACGACAGGGGGGCGAACACTGAAGCTTTCTTT. Its translation: CAYDRGANTEAFF.